The 8 T cell receptor beta chains listed next were all sequenced from one sample in a study of cytomegalovirus exposure and HLA in healthy donors. Primers: 60 Vbeta forward and 13 Jbeta reverse. This table comes from immunoSEQ multiplex PCR, and its TCRdb copy is limited to in-frame clones, with some not included. The profile shows roughly 150,000 clones, roughly 82% of them singletons. Sequenced material: PBMCs. These TCRs come from a woman in her forties or fifties in good health and CMV-seropositive.

The rearrangement links TRBV6-5 to TRBJ1-1, with D maybe TRBD1 (5 bases). CDR3 length: 14 amino acids. V was pared by 4 bases and J by 4 bases, with 13 bases between. The germline V gene encodes CDR1 MNHEY and CDR2 SVGAGI. CDR3 sequence: CASSFAAGLTEAFF. CDR3 in DNA: TGTGCCAGCAGTTTCGCAGCGGGGCTCACTGAAGCTTTCTTT.

The V and J genes are TRBV5-6 and TRBJ2-1, with D possibly being TRBD1 (6 bases). The CDR3 is made up of 15 amino acids. Trimming removed 2 bases from V and 2 bases from J, with 11 bases in between. Germline lookup yields CDR1 SGHDT and CDR2 YYEEEE. The CDR3 loop is CASSFMTGTYNEQFF. The CDR3 nucleotides read TGTGCCAGCAGCTTCATGACAGGTACCTACAATGAGCAGTTCTTC.

The rearrangement links TRBV27 to TRBJ1-2; TRBD1 might be the D (5 bases). Germline V gives CDR1 MNHEY, CDR2 SMNVEV (reference sequence). The CDR3 consists of 16 residues. With 0 bases removed from V and 1 base from J, the gap between germline ends came to 12 bases. The CDR3 loop reads CASSLSRGGGNYGYTF. CDR3 DNA: TGTGCCAGCAGTTTATCGCGGGGTGGGGGTAACTATGGCTACACCTTC.

The chain recombines TRBV7-8 with TRBJ2-5; D call uncertain. Trimming removed 2 bases at V and 5 bases at J, with 6 bases between. Germline CDR1 and CDR2: SGHVS and FQNEAQ. The CDR3 runs to 12 residues. The CDR3 sequence is CASSLSRETQYF. The CDR3 DNA reads TGTGCCAGCAGCTTATCTAGGGAGACCCAGTACTTC.

This clone was seen a few times. V and J are TRBV10-2 and TRBJ2-5, with 7 bases identical to TRBD1. The germline gives CDR1 WSHSY, CDR2 SAAADI. CDR3 length equals 14 residues. V shed 3 bases and J 3 bases; nucleotides not matched to a gene: 4. This chain's CDR3 is CASSETGAEETQYF. The CDR3 coding sequence is TGCGCCAGCAGTGAAACAGGGGCAGAAGAGACCCAGTACTTC.

The gene calls are TRBV4-1 and TRBJ1-5; a possible D gene is TRBD1 (6 bases). V dropped 0 bases and J dropped 6 bases, with 18 bases sitting between them. CDR1 is MGHRA and CDR2 is YSYEKL in the germline V gene. This CDR3 has 17 residues. The CDR3 nucleotides read TGCGCCAGCAGCCAAGATAGTGATAGGGGGGGTACTCAGCCCCAGCATTTT. Amino acids: CASSQDSDRGGTQPQHF.

The chain couples TRBV2 to TRBJ2-3, with 11 bases lining up with TRBD2. Germline V lookup: CDR1 SNHLY, CDR2 FYNNEI. CDR3 length: 18 amino acids. The trim removed 5 bases at V and 2 bases at J, leaving 12 bases unmatched. The CDR3 region is CASSRNSGGAVNTDTQYF. Here the CDR3 DNA reads TGTGCCAGCAGTCGTAATAGCGGGGGGGCCGTGAACACAGATACGCAGTATTTT.

The chain links TRBV30 to TRBJ1-4; no definite D call. Germline CDR1 GTSNPN, CDR2 SVGIG (reference sequence). This CDR3 region has 12 residues. V dropped 3 bases and J dropped 8 bases, with 10 bases sitting between them. The CDR3 here is CAWSRGGEKLFF. The CDR3 DNA reads as TGTGCCTGGAGCCGGGGTGGGGAAAAACTGTTTTTT.